This T cell receptor (beta chain) emerged from a study of T cells in Graves' hyperthyroidism and ophthalmopathy. About the research overall: Peripheral blood was drawn at first diagnosis, prior to all treatment.

CDR3 size: 14 residues. CDR1 is SGHTA, CDR2 FQGNSA, per germline. A note on this clonotype: Antigen unknown. Relative to the germline gene, one junction end is altered; a read error may explain this.

Study observations and caveats: A 13 V-J signature model discriminated ophthalmopathy versus stable hyperthyroidism.

Amplification of TCR beta CDR3 regions was performed using RNA transcripts as template. When the TCR CDR3 underwent first-round RT-PCR, the HTBI primer set was used. Using its own MiXCR run on the multiplex PCR reads, TCRdb lists one record per CDR3 protein. Altogether hundreds of thousands of distinct CDR3 sequences are present, around a fifth being singletons, with the ten largest covering approximately 49%. Roughly 9.1 ml of fresh peripheral blood supplied the PBMCs. V gene TRBV7-2 combines with J gene TRBJ2-5; D perhaps matches TRBD1 (7 bases). Sequencing was performed on blood. The source of this sequence is a woman aged 70 to 79 with Graves' ophthalmopathy. CDR3 sequence: CASSCGTEQETQYF. CDR3 sequence (DNA): TGTGCCAGCAGCTGCGGGACAGAACAAGAGACCCAGTATTTC.